One T cell receptor beta chain is described in this entry. Its cognate antigen is unknown. This specimen comes from a study of cytomegalovirus exposure and HLA in healthy donors. Study-wide points: Most CMV-associated TCR beta chains appeared HLA-restricted in a later analysis. A highly shared variant cluster was judged a likely technical artifact.

Primers for the PCR totalled 60 Vbeta and 13 Jbeta. The method was immunoSEQ multiplex PCR; TCRdb's version includes in-frame clones alone and lacks a portion of them. The sample totals roughly 36,000 clones; its top ten clones hold approximately 3%. This CDR3 is built from 16 residues. Germline V gene sequence: CDR1 SGHRS, CDR2 YFSETQ. Germline trimming cut 4 bases from V and 0 bases from J; bases unmatched to any gene: 6. The chain employs TRBV5-1 and TRBJ2-1; 8 positions agree with TRBD1. This sequence was found in a woman in her twenties or thirties in good health and CMV-seropositive. The material sequenced was PBMCs. The CDR3 bases are TGCGCCAGCAGCGGATTTACAGGGGGCTCCTACAATGAGCAGTTCTTC. Its translation: CASSGFTGGSYNEQFF.